The T cell receptor beta chain under discussion was sequenced for a study of T-cell reconstitution after alpha-beta-depleted transplantation in children. Overall study findings and caveats: Approximately two months post-transplant, alpha-beta T cells reportedly originated from several hundred expanded graft clones. When one year had passed after transplant, most T-cell counts and diversity came from newly produced T cells.

Details on this clonotype: Its antigen is currently unknown.

The authors prepared the TCRbeta library with unique molecular identifiers. TCRdb reanalysed the PCR reads using MiXCR and keeps one entry per CDR3 protein. The table records under 85,000 distinct CDR3 sequences, roughly 18% of them present only once. The J segment lost 1 base and the V segment lost 3 bases, leaving 11 bases of the junction unmatched. In germline, CDR1 is MDHEN, CDR2 SYDVKM. The CDR3 has 18 amino acids. This chain uses TRBV28 with TRBJ2-5; 10 bases line up with TRBD2. The sequences come from PBMCs, mostly from graft donor cells, collected 360 days after TCRalphabeta/CD19-depleted stem cell transplant. The clonotype was recovered from a male patient aged 2 to 10 who had a stem cell transplant for acute lymphoblastic leukemia, so the T cells may come from the graft donor. The CDR3 spells CASSFFVIRTSGQETQYF. For the CDR3, the DNA is TGTGCCAGCAGTTTTTTTGTAATTAGGACTAGCGGCCAAGAGACCCAGTACTTC.